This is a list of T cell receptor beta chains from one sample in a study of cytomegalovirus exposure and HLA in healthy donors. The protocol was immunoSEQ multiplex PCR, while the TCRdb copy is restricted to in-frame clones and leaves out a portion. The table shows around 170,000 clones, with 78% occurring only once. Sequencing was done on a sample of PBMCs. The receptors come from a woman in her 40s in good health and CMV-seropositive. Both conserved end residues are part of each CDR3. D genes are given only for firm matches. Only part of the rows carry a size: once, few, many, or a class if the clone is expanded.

CDR3 DNA: TGTGCCAGCAGTCGTCTTAACATGAACACTGAAGCTTTCTTT
CDR3 protein: CASSRLNMNTEAFF
D gene: -
clone size: -
J gene: TRBJ1-1
V gene: TRBV27

CDR3 DNA: TGTGCCAGCAGTATACAGGGTCAACAGCCCCAGCATTTT
CDR3 protein: CASSIQGQQPQHF
D gene: -
clone size: -
J gene: TRBJ1-5
V gene: TRBV6-6

CDR3 DNA: TGCGCCAGCAGCCAAGCTAGCGGTAGAGATCATGAGCAGTTCTTC
CDR3 protein: CASSQASGRDHEQFF
D gene: TRBD2
clone size: few
J gene: TRBJ2-1
V gene: TRBV4-1

CDR3 DNA: TGTGCCAGCAGCTTACGAGCGAGGGAGTTCTTC
CDR3 protein: CASSLRAREFF
D gene: -
clone size: -
J gene: TRBJ2-1
V gene: TRBV5-6

CDR3 DNA: TGTGCCAGCAGTTTAGTGCAGGGGTCACAAGAGACCCAGTACTTC
CDR3 protein: CASSLVQGSQETQYF
D gene: -
clone size: -
J gene: TRBJ2-5
V gene: TRBV28

CDR3 DNA: TGCGCCAGCAGCTTGGAGCGGAATCCAGATACGCAGTATTTT
CDR3 protein: CASSLERNPDTQYF
D gene: -
clone size: -
J gene: TRBJ2-3
V gene: TRBV5-1

CDR3 DNA: TGTGCCAGCAGCCGTCCTTCTCAGGGGACCGGGATTCAACAAGAGACCCAGTACTTC
CDR3 protein: CASSRPSQGTGIQQETQYF
D gene: -
clone size: few
J gene: TRBJ2-5
V gene: TRBV7-2

CDR3 DNA: TGTGCCAGCAGTTTATCTGACAGTCTCCGGGCGAATTCACCCCTCCACTTT
CDR3 protein: CASSLSDSLRANSPLHF
D gene: -
clone size: -
J gene: TRBJ1-6
V gene: TRBV27

CDR3 DNA: TGTGCTAGTGGTTTGGCCACCTCTGGGGCCAACGGCCTGACTTTC
CDR3 protein: CASGLATSGANGLTF
D gene: -
clone size: -
J gene: TRBJ2-6
V gene: TRBV12-5

CDR3 DNA: TGTGCCAGCAAGCGCACTTTAGGCACTAATGAAAAACTGTTTTTT
CDR3 protein: CASKRTLGTNEKLFF
D gene: -
clone size: -
J gene: TRBJ1-4
V gene: TRBV27

CDR3 DNA: TGTGCCAGCAGTTACAAGACAGGGGTTTACGGCTACACCTTC
CDR3 protein: CASSYKTGVYGYTF
D gene: TRBD1
clone size: once
J gene: TRBJ1-2
V gene: TRBV6-5

CDR3 DNA: TGTGCCAGTAGTGGGCGGGGGGGTCTAGATACGCAGTATTTT
CDR3 protein: CASSGRGGLDTQYF
D gene: TRBD2
clone size: few
J gene: TRBJ2-3
V gene: TRBV19

CDR3 DNA: TGTGCCAGCAGTGTCACGGACAGTATGCAGATTGAGCAGTTCTTC
CDR3 protein: CASSVTDSMQIEQFF
D gene: -
clone size: -
J gene: TRBJ2-1
V gene: TRBV2

CDR3 DNA: TGTGCCAGCAGTGAAAGTGGAGCCGCCGCATTTTATGGCTACACCTTC
CDR3 protein: CASSESGAAAFYGYTF
D gene: -
clone size: few
J gene: TRBJ1-2
V gene: TRBV2

CDR3 DNA: TGTGCCAGCAGTACCACAGGGGGCACAAATTCACCCCTCCACTTT
CDR3 protein: CASSTTGGTNSPLHF
D gene: TRBD1
clone size: -
J gene: TRBJ1-6
V gene: TRBV2

CDR3 DNA: TGTGCCAGCAGCTCGACAGTCTCCTTCTCCTACAATGAGCAGTTCTTC
CDR3 protein: CASSSTVSFSYNEQFF
D gene: -
clone size: few
J gene: TRBJ2-1
V gene: TRBV7-2

CDR3 DNA: TGTGCCAGCACCGAGAGGACAGGGGCCCAGCCCCAGCATTTT
CDR3 protein: CASTERTGAQPQHF
D gene: -
clone size: few
J gene: TRBJ1-5
V gene: TRBV21-1

CDR3 DNA: TGTGCCAGCAGCTTAGACCCTAGGACAGGGGCCGGCAAAGGCTACACCTTC
CDR3 protein: CASSLDPRTGAGKGYTF
D gene: TRBD1
clone size: -
J gene: TRBJ1-2
V gene: TRBV7-2

CDR3 DNA: TGTGCCAGCAGTGAAGATTTGAGCGGTTGGTACAATGAGCAGTTCTTC
CDR3 protein: CASSEDLSGWYNEQFF
D gene: -
clone size: -
J gene: TRBJ2-1
V gene: TRBV2

CDR3 DNA: TGTGCCATCAGTGAGCCCCGACAGTCCTTGAACAATGAGCAGTTCTTC
CDR3 protein: CAISEPRQSLNNEQFF
D gene: -
clone size: -
J gene: TRBJ2-1
V gene: TRBV10-3

CDR3 DNA: TGTGCCAGCAGTTACGGGGCGATGAGGGCTTTCTTT
CDR3 protein: CASSYGAMRAFF
D gene: -
clone size: -
J gene: TRBJ1-1
V gene: TRBV6-5

CDR3 DNA: TGTGCCTGGACGTTACAGGGGGACACCGGGGAGCTGTTTTTT
CDR3 protein: CAWTLQGDTGELFF
D gene: TRBD1
clone size: -
J gene: TRBJ2-2
V gene: TRBV30

CDR3 DNA: TGTGCCAGTAGTTCCTCCCACGAGCAGTACTTC
CDR3 protein: CASSSSHEQYF
D gene: -
clone size: -
J gene: TRBJ2-7
V gene: TRBV19

CDR3 DNA: TGTGCCAGCAGCTTTCGGGGGGCCCCCGTCGTTAACACTGAAGCTTTCTTT
CDR3 protein: CASSFRGAPVVNTEAFF
D gene: -
clone size: -
J gene: TRBJ1-1
V gene: TRBV7-2

CDR3 DNA: TGTGCCAGCAGCCAAGGCGGGGGACCCGTCACAGATACGCAGTATTTT
CDR3 protein: CASSQGGGPVTDTQYF
D gene: TRBD2
clone size: -
J gene: TRBJ2-3
V gene: TRBV4-2

CDR3 DNA: TGTGCCAGCGGCCCGGAGGGTGGCTACACCTTC
CDR3 protein: CASGPEGGYTF
D gene: -
clone size: -
J gene: TRBJ1-2
V gene: TRBV6-5

CDR3 DNA: TGTGCCAGCAGCATATCCGGGACAGGGGGCGTTGGCACTGAAGCTTTCTTT
CDR3 protein: CASSISGTGGVGTEAFF
D gene: TRBD1
clone size: -
J gene: TRBJ1-1
V gene: TRBV11-2

CDR3 DNA: TGTGCCAGCAGCCATACCGGGACTAGCGGTACTAATGAGCAGTTCTTC
CDR3 protein: CASSHTGTSGTNEQFF
D gene: TRBD2
clone size: -
J gene: TRBJ2-1
V gene: TRBV5-4

CDR3 DNA: TGTGCCAGCAGCGAGGGGGGGGATGGCTACACCTTC
CDR3 protein: CASSEGGDGYTF
D gene: -
clone size: few
J gene: TRBJ1-2
V gene: TRBV9

CDR3 DNA: TGTGCCAGCAGCTTAGCCGGACTTGAAGAGACCCAGTACTTC
CDR3 protein: CASSLAGLEETQYF
D gene: -
clone size: -
J gene: TRBJ2-5
V gene: TRBV7-3

CDR3 DNA: TGTGCCAGCAGCCTACGGTCTACCTATGGCTACACCTTC
CDR3 protein: CASSLRSTYGYTF
D gene: -
clone size: -
J gene: TRBJ1-2
V gene: TRBV7-2

CDR3 DNA: TGTGCCATCAGTGAGACCCAGGGCGGTGGCTACACCTTC
CDR3 protein: CAISETQGGGYTF
D gene: -
clone size: -
J gene: TRBJ1-2
V gene: TRBV10-3

CDR3 DNA: TGTGCCAGCAGTCCCGAGGAGGGAGCCTACGAGCAGTACTTC
CDR3 protein: CASSPEEGAYEQYF
D gene: -
clone size: few
J gene: TRBJ2-7
V gene: TRBV2

CDR3 DNA: TGTGCCAGCAGTTCCCGGGACAGGGGAACCGGGGCCAACGGCCTGACTTTC
CDR3 protein: CASSSRDRGTGANGLTF
D gene: TRBD1
clone size: few
J gene: TRBJ2-6
V gene: TRBV28

CDR3 DNA: TGCGCCAGCAGCCAGACTAGCGGGGTATTGGGGGAGCAGTTCTTC
CDR3 protein: CASSQTSGVLGEQFF
D gene: TRBD2
clone size: -
J gene: TRBJ2-1
V gene: TRBV4-3

CDR3 DNA: TGTGCCAGCAGCGGACAGGGGGCGAGCTGGCTTGAGGCTTTCTTT
CDR3 protein: CASSGQGASWLEAFF
D gene: TRBD1
clone size: -
J gene: TRBJ1-1
V gene: TRBV2

CDR3 DNA: TGTGCCAGCAGCTCACCACCAGGGTCCAGCGAGCAGTACTTC
CDR3 protein: CASSSPPGSSEQYF
D gene: -
clone size: -
J gene: TRBJ2-7
V gene: TRBV7-9

CDR3 DNA: TGTGCCAGCAGAACTGTCACTAGCGGGGCGGGAAGGGATGAGCAGTTCTTC
CDR3 protein: CASRTVTSGAGRDEQFF
D gene: TRBD2
clone size: -
J gene: TRBJ2-1
V gene: TRBV28

CDR3 DNA: TGTGCCAGCAGCTTAGTAGGAGGCACAGGGTACGGCTACACCTTC
CDR3 protein: CASSLVGGTGYGYTF
D gene: -
clone size: -
J gene: TRBJ1-2
V gene: TRBV7-9

CDR3 DNA: TGTGCCAGCAGCGGAGCGGGGGCCAACAATGAGCAGTTCTTC
CDR3 protein: CASSGAGANNEQFF
D gene: TRBD2
clone size: -
J gene: TRBJ2-1
V gene: TRBV5-6

CDR3 DNA: TGTGCCAGTAGGAGCTCCTACGAGCAGTACTTC
CDR3 protein: CASRSSYEQYF
D gene: -
clone size: -
J gene: TRBJ2-7
V gene: TRBV10-3

CDR3 DNA: TGTGCCAGTAGTAATACCGGGGGGAACTCCTACGAGCAGTACTTC
CDR3 protein: CASSNTGGNSYEQYF
D gene: TRBD2
clone size: -
J gene: TRBJ2-7
V gene: TRBV19